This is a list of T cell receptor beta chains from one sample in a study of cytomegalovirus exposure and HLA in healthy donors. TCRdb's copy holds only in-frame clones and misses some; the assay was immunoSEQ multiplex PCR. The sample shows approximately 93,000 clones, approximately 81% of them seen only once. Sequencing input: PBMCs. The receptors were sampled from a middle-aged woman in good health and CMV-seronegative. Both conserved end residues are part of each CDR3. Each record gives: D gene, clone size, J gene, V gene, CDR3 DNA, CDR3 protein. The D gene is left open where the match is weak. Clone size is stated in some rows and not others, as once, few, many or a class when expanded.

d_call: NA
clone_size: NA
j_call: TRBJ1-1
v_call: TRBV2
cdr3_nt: TGTGCCAGCAGGGAGAACCGGGACAAGTTTACTCGTGAAGCTTTCTTT
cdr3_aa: CASRENRDKFTREAFF

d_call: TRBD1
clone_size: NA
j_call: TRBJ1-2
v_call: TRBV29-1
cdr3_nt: TGCAGCGTCGACACCCGACAGGGGGGTGGCTACACCTTC
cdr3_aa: CSVDTRQGGGYTF

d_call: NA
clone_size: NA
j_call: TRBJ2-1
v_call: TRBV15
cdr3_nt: TGTGCCACCAGCAGCCGGGTAACCTACAATGAGCAGTTCTTC
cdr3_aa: CATSSRVTYNEQFF

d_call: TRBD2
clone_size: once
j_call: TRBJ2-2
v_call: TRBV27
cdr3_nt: TGTGCCAGCAGTTCCCTGGTACTAGCGGGAGGAAGCACCGGGGAGCTGTTTTTT
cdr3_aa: CASSSLVLAGGSTGELFF

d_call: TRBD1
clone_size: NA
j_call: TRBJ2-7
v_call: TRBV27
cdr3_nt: TGTGCCAGCAGTTTGCGGACAGGGGGTGGGTACGAGCAGTACTTC
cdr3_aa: CASSLRTGGGYEQYF

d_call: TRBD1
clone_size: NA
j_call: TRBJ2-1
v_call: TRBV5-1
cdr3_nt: TGCGCCAGCAGCCCACAGGGGAATCTAGAGAATGAGCAGTTCTTC
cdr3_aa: CASSPQGNLENEQFF

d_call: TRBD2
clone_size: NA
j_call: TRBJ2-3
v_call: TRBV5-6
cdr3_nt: TGTGCCAGCGGACTAGGCAGTACAGATACGCAGTATTTT
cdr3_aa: CASGLGSTDTQYF

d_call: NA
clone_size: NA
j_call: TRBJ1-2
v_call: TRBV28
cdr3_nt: TGTGCCAGCCGGGGATCTCCGTATGGCTACACCTTC
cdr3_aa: CASRGSPYGYTF

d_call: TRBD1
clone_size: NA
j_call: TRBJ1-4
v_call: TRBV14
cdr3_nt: TGTGCCAGCAGCCATCCAGCGACGACAGGGTTGGGAACTAATGAAAAACTGTTTTTT
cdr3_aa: CASSHPATTGLGTNEKLFF

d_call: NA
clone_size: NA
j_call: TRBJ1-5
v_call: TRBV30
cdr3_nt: TGTGCCTGGAGTCCTTACACCGGGACTTTCGAGCCCTATAGCAATCAGCCCCAGCATTTT
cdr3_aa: CAWSPYTGTFEPYSNQPQHF

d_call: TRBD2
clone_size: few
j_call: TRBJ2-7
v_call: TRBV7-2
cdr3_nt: TGTGCCAGCAGTCGAGCGGGAAGCTCCTACGAGCAGTACTTC
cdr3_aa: CASSRAGSSYEQYF

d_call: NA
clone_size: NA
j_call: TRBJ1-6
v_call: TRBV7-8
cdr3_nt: TGTGCCAGCAGCCTCCTTGGACTATCACCCCTCCACTTT
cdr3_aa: CASSLLGLSPLHF

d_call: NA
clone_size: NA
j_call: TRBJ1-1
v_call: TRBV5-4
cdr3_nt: TGTGCCAGCAGCCCAGGGACATGGGGTTCGGGCACTGAAGCTTTCTTT
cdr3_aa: CASSPGTWGSGTEAFF

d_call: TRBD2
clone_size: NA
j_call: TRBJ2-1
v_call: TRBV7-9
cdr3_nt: TGTGCCAGCAGGAGGACTAGCGGGAGGGAGAATGAGCAGTTCTTC
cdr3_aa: CASRRTSGRENEQFF

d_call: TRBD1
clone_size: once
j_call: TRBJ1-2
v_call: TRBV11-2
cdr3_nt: TGTGCCAGCAGCTTAGGGCGGGGTAGTAGGGGGCTTAACTATGGCTACACCTTC
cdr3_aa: CASSLGRGSRGLNYGYTF

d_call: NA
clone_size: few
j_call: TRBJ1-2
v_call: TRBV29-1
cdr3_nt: TGCAGCGTTCCCCCAACTTACAGGGATGGCTACACCTTC
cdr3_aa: CSVPPTYRDGYTF

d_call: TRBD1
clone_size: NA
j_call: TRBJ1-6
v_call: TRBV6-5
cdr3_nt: TGTGCCAGCAGTTACTCGGAAGGGGGCCAATCTTCACCCCTCCACTTT
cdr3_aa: CASSYSEGGQSSPLHF

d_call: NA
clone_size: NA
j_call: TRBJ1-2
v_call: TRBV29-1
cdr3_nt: TGCAGCGCCCAAGATTGGCTCTCGAACTATGGCTACACCTTC
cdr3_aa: CSAQDWLSNYGYTF

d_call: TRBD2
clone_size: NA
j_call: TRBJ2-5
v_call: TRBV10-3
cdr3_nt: TGTGCCATCAGTGAGTCAGGGGAACTAGCGGAAGCCTCCCAGTACTTC
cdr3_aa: CAISESGELAEASQYF

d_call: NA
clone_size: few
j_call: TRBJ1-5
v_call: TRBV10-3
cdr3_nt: TGTGCCACACAGGGAAACGATCAGCCCCAGCATTTT
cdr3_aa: CATQGNDQPQHF

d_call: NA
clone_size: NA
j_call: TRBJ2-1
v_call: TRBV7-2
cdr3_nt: TGTGCCAGCAGCCCCCAGAGGGAGCAGTTCTTC
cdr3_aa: CASSPQREQFF

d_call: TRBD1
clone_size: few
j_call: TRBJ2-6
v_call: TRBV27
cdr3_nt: TGTGCCAGCAGTCCGGGGACAGGGGGCTTCTCTGGGGCCAACGTCCTGACTTTC
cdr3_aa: CASSPGTGGFSGANVLTF

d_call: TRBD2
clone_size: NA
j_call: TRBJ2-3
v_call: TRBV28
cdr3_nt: TGTGCCAGCAGGCCGTATCCGGGACTAGTCCCAGATACGCAGTATTTT
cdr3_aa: CASRPYPGLVPDTQYF

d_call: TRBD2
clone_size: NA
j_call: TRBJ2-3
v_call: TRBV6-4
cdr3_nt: TGTGCCAGCAGCGTCCTAGCGGGAGGATCAGATACGCAGTATTTT
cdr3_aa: CASSVLAGGSDTQYF

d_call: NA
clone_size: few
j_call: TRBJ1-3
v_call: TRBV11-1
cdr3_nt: TGTGCCAGCAGCCCCCGGGACAACTCTGGAAACACCATATATTTT
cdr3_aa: CASSPRDNSGNTIYF

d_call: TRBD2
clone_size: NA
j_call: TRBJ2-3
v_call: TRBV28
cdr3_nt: TGTGCCAGCAGAAACAGCGGGACCTACGATACGCAGTATTTT
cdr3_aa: CASRNSGTYDTQYF

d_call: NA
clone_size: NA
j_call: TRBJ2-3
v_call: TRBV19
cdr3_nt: TGTGCCAGTATAGGAGAGACAGATACGCAGTATTTT
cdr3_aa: CASIGETDTQYF

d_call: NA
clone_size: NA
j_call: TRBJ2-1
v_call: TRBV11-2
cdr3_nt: TGTGCCAGCAGCTTAGAGATCGGGAGTGAGCAGTTCTTC
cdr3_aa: CASSLEIGSEQFF

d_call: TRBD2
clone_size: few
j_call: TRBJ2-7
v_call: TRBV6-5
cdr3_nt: TGTGCCAGCAGTCAGACTAGCGGGAGGCCCAGTTTC
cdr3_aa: CASSQTSGRPSF

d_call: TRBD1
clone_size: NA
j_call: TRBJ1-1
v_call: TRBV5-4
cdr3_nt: TGTGCCAGCAGCGGGGCGACAGGGCCCCCTGAAGCTTTCTTT
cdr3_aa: CASSGATGPPEAFF

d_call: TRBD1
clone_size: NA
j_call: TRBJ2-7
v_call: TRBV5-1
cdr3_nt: TGCGCCAGCAGCTTGGTAGGACAGGGCGCCTACGAGCAGTACTTC
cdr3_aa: CASSLVGQGAYEQYF

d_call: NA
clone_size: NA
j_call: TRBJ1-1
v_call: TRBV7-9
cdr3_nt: TGTGCCAGCAGCTACGTCCCTACCCAAAACACTGAAGCTTTCTTT
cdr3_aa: CASSYVPTQNTEAFF

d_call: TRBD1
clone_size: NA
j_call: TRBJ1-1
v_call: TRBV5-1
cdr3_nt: TGCGCCAGCAGCAGGGACAGGGGAAACACTGAAGCTTTCTTT
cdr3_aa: CASSRDRGNTEAFF

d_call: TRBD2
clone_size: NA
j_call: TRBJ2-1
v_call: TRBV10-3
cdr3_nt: TGTGCCATCAGAAGCTCTAGCGGAAACAATGAGCAGTTCTTC
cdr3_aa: CAIRSSSGNNEQFF

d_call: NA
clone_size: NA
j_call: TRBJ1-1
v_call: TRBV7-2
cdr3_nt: TGTGCCAGCAGCTTATCCTTGAACACTGAAGCTTTCTTT
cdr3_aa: CASSLSLNTEAFF

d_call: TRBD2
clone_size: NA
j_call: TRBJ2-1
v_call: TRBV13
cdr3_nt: TGTGCCAGCAGCCCGGGACTAGCGGGACGGAGCTCCTACAATGAGCAGTTCTTC
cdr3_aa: CASSPGLAGRSSYNEQFF

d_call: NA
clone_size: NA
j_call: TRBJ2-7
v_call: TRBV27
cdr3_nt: TGTGCCAGCAGTTTATCCACTAGCAGCGACGAGCAGTACTTC
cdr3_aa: CASSLSTSSDEQYF

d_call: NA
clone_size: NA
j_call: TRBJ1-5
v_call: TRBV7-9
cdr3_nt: TGTGCCAGCAGTCGAACAGGGAATCAGCCCCAGCATTTT
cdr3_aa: CASSRTGNQPQHF

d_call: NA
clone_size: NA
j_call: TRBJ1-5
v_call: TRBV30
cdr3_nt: TGTGCCTGGAGTGGGGACACCTTTTATCAGCCCCAGCATTTT
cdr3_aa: CAWSGDTFYQPQHF

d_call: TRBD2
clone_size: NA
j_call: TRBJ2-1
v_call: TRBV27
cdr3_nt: TGTGCCAGCAGTCAAATTACGGGACTAGGCTACAATGAGCAGTTCTTC
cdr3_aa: CASSQITGLGYNEQFF

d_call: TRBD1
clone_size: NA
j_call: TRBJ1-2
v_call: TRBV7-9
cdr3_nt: TGTGCCAGCAGTCGTACAGGGGGCCATGGCTACACCTTC
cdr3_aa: CASSRTGGHGYTF

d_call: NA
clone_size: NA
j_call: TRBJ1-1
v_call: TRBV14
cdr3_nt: TGTGCCAGCAGCCAAGTCAAGAACACTGAAGCTTTCTTT
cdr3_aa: CASSQVKNTEAFF

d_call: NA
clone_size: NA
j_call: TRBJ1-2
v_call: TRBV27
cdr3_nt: TGTGCCAGTGGGGGAGGGGCGATCTATGGCTACACCTTC
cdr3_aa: CASGGGAIYGYTF